Listed below are T cell receptor beta chains from one sample, sequenced in a study of shared clonotypes between healthy human individuals. Data came from immunoSEQ multiplex PCR; TCRdb stores just in-frame clones and leaves some out. The sample lists hundreds of thousands of clones, about 91% occurring once. Source material: naive CD8+ T cells sorted from blood. Receptors originate from a man aged 30 to 45 in good health. The CDR3 runs from the conserved cysteine through the conserved F or W. The order of the fields is J gene, V gene, D gene, clone size, CDR3 protein, CDR3 DNA. D genes are given only for firm matches. Size tells how often a clone was seen (once, few, many) or the class of an expanded clone, and some rows leave it out.

TRBJ2-7,TRBV11-3,TRBD1,.,CASSPDREDEQYF,TGTGCCAGCAGCCCGGACAGGGAAGACGAGCAGTACTTC
TRBJ1-4,TRBV28,.,.,CASTPGLSNEKLFF,TGTGCCAGCACCCCGGGGCTGAGTAATGAAAAACTGTTTTTT
TRBJ1-2,TRBV15,.,.,CATSSEGGYYGYTF,TGTGCCACCAGCTCGGAGGGTGGGTACTATGGCTACACCTTC
TRBJ1-3,TRBV5-1,.,.,CASNRPPSGNTIYF,TGCGCCAGCAATAGGCCGCCCTCTGGAAACACCATATATTTT
TRBJ2-7,TRBV19,TRBD2,.,CASSINYRARREAYEQYF,TGTGCCAGTAGTATCAATTACCGGGCTCGGCGGGAGGCCTACGAGCAGTACTTC
TRBJ2-7,TRBV7-9,.,.,CASSLGDKTYEQYF,TGTGCCAGCAGTTTGGGGGACAAGACCTACGAGCAGTACTTC
TRBJ2-7,TRBV7-9,.,.,CASSYTPRVPSYEQYF,TGTGCCAGCAGCTATACACCCAGGGTTCCCTCCTACGAGCAGTACTTC
TRBJ1-4,TRBV11-2,.,.,CASSLRGRGEKLFF,TGTGCCAGCAGCCTCAGGGGAAGGGGTGAAAAACTGTTTTTT
TRBJ2-2,TRBV2,.,once,CASRRGTGELFF,TGTGCCAGCAGGCGTGGTACCGGGGAGCTGTTTTTT
TRBJ2-7,TRBV7-9,.,.,CASSSGPLEQYF,TGTGCCAGCAGCTCAGGACCTCTCGAGCAGTACTTC
TRBJ2-7,TRBV2,TRBD2,.,CASTGGSTDEQYF,TGTGCCAGCACAGGCGGGAGTACGGACGAGCAGTACTTC
TRBJ1-2,TRBV27,TRBD1,once,CASSSGQANYGYTF,TGTGCCAGCAGCTCCGGACAGGCCAACTATGGCTACACCTTC
TRBJ1-3,TRBV9,.,once,CASSPHRGGNTIYF,TGTGCCAGCAGCCCCCACCGCGGGGGGAACACCATATATTTT
TRBJ2-7,TRBV5-6,TRBD2,few,CASSLGLAGEQYF,TGTGCCAGCAGCTTGGGACTAGCGGGTGAGCAGTACTTC
TRBJ2-2,TRBV4-1,.,.,CASSQEQGPTGELFF,TGCGCCAGCAGCCAAGAACAGGGACCCACCGGGGAGCTGTTTTTT
TRBJ1-3,TRBV4-3,.,.,CASSQDRWSGNTIYF,TGCGCCAGCAGCCAAGATCGGTGGTCTGGAAACACCATATATTTT
TRBJ1-1,TRBV5-8,.,.,CASSLAPGSNTEAFF,TGTGCCAGCAGCTTGGCCCCAGGATCGAACACTGAAGCTTTCTTT
TRBJ2-1,TRBV5-4,.,.,CASSLGNGVPYNEQFF,TGTGCCAGCAGCTTGGGGAACGGGGTACCCTACAATGAGCAGTTCTTC
TRBJ2-5,TRBV19,TRBD1,.,CATAPGQGAGSQETQYF,TGTGCCACCGCACCGGGACAGGGGGCGGGCTCCCAAGAGACCCAGTACTTC
TRBJ2-5,TRBV4-3,TRBD1,.,CASSQVQGLETQYF,TGCGCCAGCAGCCAAGTACAGGGGTTGGAGACCCAGTACTTC
TRBJ2-7,TRBV5-6,.,.,CASSPTWPAAEQYF,TGTGCCAGCAGCCCCACGTGGCCCGCCGCCGAGCAGTACTTC
TRBJ1-5,TRBV27,.,.,CASSLSGHQPQHF,TGTGCCAGCAGTTTGTCCGGCCATCAGCCCCAGCATTTT
TRBJ2-1,TRBV29-1,TRBD2,.,CSVEASGRAEWSNEQFF,TGCAGCGTTGAGGCTAGCGGGAGGGCCGAATGGAGCAATGAGCAGTTCTTC
TRBJ2-1,TRBV11-2,TRBD2,.,CASSLGTSGIILNEQFF,TGTGCCAGCAGCTTAGGAACTAGCGGGATTATTCTAAATGAGCAGTTCTTC
TRBJ2-1,TRBV29-1,TRBD2,.,CSADDEAGGREQFF,TGCAGCGCCGATGACGAAGCGGGAGGGCGGGAGCAGTTCTTC
TRBJ2-3,TRBV4-2,.,.,CASSQDPGAKPDTQYF,TGTGCCAGCAGCCAAGACCCCGGGGCGAAGCCAGATACGCAGTATTTT
TRBJ2-5,TRBV9,.,.,CASSVGGIGPVETQYF,TGTGCCAGCAGCGTAGGCGGGATCGGTCCCGTGGAGACCCAGTACTTC
TRBJ2-2,TRBV7-3,.,.,CASSLTPANTGELFF,TGTGCCAGCAGCTTAACACCCGCGAACACCGGGGAGCTGTTTTTT
TRBJ2-1,TRBV6-4,TRBD2,.,CASSDLAGGGYNEQFF,TGTGCCAGCAGCGACTTAGCGGGAGGAGGGTACAATGAGCAGTTCTTC
TRBJ2-2,TRBV6-4,.,many,CASSDSGAGELFF,TGTGCCAGCAGTGACTCGGGGGCCGGGGAGCTGTTTTTT
TRBJ2-5,TRBV27,.,.,CASSLISATSRETQYF,TGTGCCAGCAGTTTAATTTCAGCGACTTCAAGAGAGACCCAGTACTTC
TRBJ2-1,TRBV15,.,.,CATSSSYNEQFF,TGTGCCACCAGCAGCTCCTACAATGAGCAGTTCTTC
TRBJ2-1,TRBV21-1,.,few,CARPQSLPNEQFF,TGTGCCCGCCCGCAGTCCCTTCCCAATGAGCAGTTCTTC
TRBJ2-7,TRBV5-1,TRBD1,once,CATGPGTGVYEQYF,TGCGCCACCGGACCCGGGACAGGGGTCTACGAGCAGTACTTC
TRBJ2-1,TRBV25-1,TRBD1,.,CASRISGGGEQFF,TGTGCCAGCAGGATTTCAGGGGGCGGTGAGCAGTTCTTC
TRBJ2-1,TRBV7-9,TRBD2,.,CASIPLAASYNEQFF,TGTGCCAGCATCCCCCTAGCGGCATCCTACAATGAGCAGTTCTTC
TRBJ2-1,TRBV11-2,TRBD2,.,CASSRSTATSGYNEQFF,TGTGCCAGCAGCCGTTCGACGGCGACTAGCGGCTACAATGAGCAGTTCTTC
TRBJ2-1,TRBV29-1,TRBD1,.,CSVVWDRVDEQFF,TGCAGCGTTGTTTGGGACAGGGTTGATGAGCAGTTCTTC
TRBJ2-1,TRBV5-1,.,.,CASSTRASYNEQFF,TGCGCCAGCAGTACTAGGGCCTCCTACAATGAGCAGTTCTTC
TRBJ2-3,TRBV29-1,.,.,CSVEGSYTDTQYF,TGCAGCGTTGAGGGAAGTTACACAGATACGCAGTATTTT
TRBJ2-1,TRBV7-8,.,.,CASSSQTRDEQFF,TGTGCCAGCAGCTCTCAAACTAGGGATGAGCAGTTCTTC
TRBJ2-5,TRBV27,.,.,CASSLLGEGETQYF,TGTGCCAGCAGTTTGTTGGGCGAGGGAGAGACCCAGTACTTC
TRBJ2-1,TRBV9,.,.,CASSAGVDEQFF,TGTGCCAGCAGCGCCGGAGTCGATGAGCAGTTCTTC